The rows below give T cell receptor beta chains drawn from one sample of a study of T cell responses to AZD1222 COVID-19 vaccine. The method was immunoSEQ multiplex PCR; TCRdb's version includes in-frame clones alone and lacks a portion of them. This sample has nearly 110,000 clones, with almost 90% found just once. Sequences were derived from peripheral blood, sampled on day 0 of AZD1222 vaccination. These receptors all stem from an adult in good health. The CDR3 runs from the conserved cysteine through the conserved F or W. The D gene is left open where the match is weak. Clone sizes are given selectively: once, few, many, or a class where the clone is expanded.

TRBD2,TRBJ2-7,.,TRBV11-2,CASSHQGLEDEQYF,TGTGCCAGCAGTCATCAGGGACTAGAGGACGAGCAGTACTTC
.,TRBJ1-2,.,TRBV10-3,CAISESTGPSWGYTF,TGTGCCATCAGTGAGTCGACAGGTCCCTCTTGGGGCTACACCTTC
TRBD1,TRBJ2-2,.,TRBV9,CASSAARQGRNTGELFF,TGTGCCAGCAGCGCCGCCAGACAGGGCAGGAACACCGGGGAGCTGTTTTTT
TRBD1,TRBJ1-1,.,TRBV6-2/TRBV6-3,CASSWETGGESMNTEAFF,TGTGCCAGCAGTTGGGAGACAGGGGGCGAGTCCATGAACACTGAAGCTTTCTTT
TRBD2,TRBJ2-3,.,TRBV18,CASSPTSGEDTQYF,TGTGCCAGCTCACCGACTAGCGGGGAAGATACGCAGTATTTT
.,TRBJ1-2,once,TRBV2,CASSGRNYGYTF,TGTGCCAGCAGTGGCAGGAACTATGGCTACACCTTC
.,TRBJ2-3,.,TRBV4-1,CASSQVTSGGTDTQYF,TGCGCCAGCAGCCAAGTAACCTCGGGAGGCACAGATACGCAGTATTTT
.,TRBJ1-2,.,TRBV5-1,CASSPASATDF,TGCGCCAGCAGCCCTGCGTCGGCTACAGACTTC
.,TRBJ1-3,.,TRBV6-5,CASSLTGGNTIYF,TGTGCCAGCAGTCTGACAGGTGGAAACACCATATATTTT
TRBD1,TRBJ2-2,.,TRBV9,CATRQGSVTGELFF,TGTGCAACCCGACAGGGATCGGTCACCGGGGAGCTGTTTTTT
TRBD2,TRBJ2-1,.,TRBV7-3,CASSFGLAVYNEQFF,TGTGCCAGCAGCTTCGGACTAGCGGTCTACAATGAGCAGTTCTTC
.,TRBJ1-3,.,TRBV9,CASSVDTGDNTIYF,TGTGCCAGCAGCGTAGATACAGGCGACAACACCATATATTTT
TRBD2,TRBJ2-7,.,TRBV19,CASSMTSGSYEQYF,TGTGCCAGTAGTATGACTAGCGGGAGTTACGAGCAGTACTTC
.,TRBJ1-2,.,TRBV20-1,CSASLPGHAIYGYTF,TGCAGTGCTAGTCTCCCGGGACACGCCATCTATGGCTACACCTTC
.,TRBJ1-3,.,TRBV6-6,CASSYSDSGNTIYF,TGTGCCAGCAGTTACTCGGACTCTGGAAACACCATATATTTT
.,TRBJ2-2,.,TRBV4-2,CASSQGTTARNTGELFF,TGTGCCAGCAGCCAAGGGACGACAGCCCGGAACACCGGGGAGCTGTTTTTT
.,TRBJ2-4,.,TRBV3-1/TRBV3-2,CASSQDMKGRAKNIQYF,TGTGCCAGCAGCCAAGATATGAAGGGAAGGGCCAAAAACATTCAGTACTTC
TRBD1,TRBJ2-2,.,TRBV5-1,CASSRGQGIDTGELFF,TGCGCCAGCAGCCGGGGACAGGGGATCGACACCGGGGAGCTGTTTTTT
TRBD1,TRBJ1-4,.,TRBV10-3,CAIRSGTGAGIHEKLFF,TGTGCCATCCGCTCCGGGACAGGGGCGGGGATTCATGAAAAACTGTTTTTT
TRBD1,TRBJ2-7,.,TRBV19,CASSTSRQGVYEQYF,TGTGCCAGTAGTACCTCTAGACAGGGGGTCTACGAGCAGTACTTC
TRBD2,TRBJ2-2,once,TRBV9,CASSPLGTSTGELFF,TGTGCCAGCAGCCCCCTCGGGACTAGCACGGGGGAGCTGTTTTTT
TRBD2,TRBJ2-3,.,TRBV4-1,CASSHLIAGGRSTDTQYF,TGCGCCAGCAGCCATTTAATAGCGGGAGGACGGAGCACAGATACGCAGTATTTT
TRBD2,TRBJ2-7,.,TRBV19,CASSIVTSGKYEQYF,TGTGCCAGTAGTATAGTAACTAGCGGGAAATACGAGCAGTACTTC
.,TRBJ2-1,.,TRBV27,CASRRLPVVDEQFF,TGTGCCAGCAGGAGACTCCCGGTGGTCGATGAGCAGTTCTTC
.,TRBJ2-7,.,TRBV11-2,CASSLASSAYEQYF,TGTGCCAGCAGCTTAGCCTCCAGCGCTTACGAGCAGTACTTC
TRBD1,TRBJ2-1,.,TRBV7-3,CASSLKAGGYNEQFF,TGTGCCAGCAGCTTAAAGGCAGGGGGTTACAATGAGCAGTTCTTC
.,TRBJ1-2,.,TRBV6-2/TRBV6-3,CASRSSRQEIYGYTF,TGTGCCAGCCGTTCATCACGACAGGAGATATATGGCTACACCTTC
.,TRBJ2-3,.,TRBV28,CASSLGRSTDTQYF,TGTGCCAGCAGTTTGGGTCGGAGCACAGATACGCAGTATTTT
TRBD1,TRBJ1-2,.,TRBV19,CASSTLQGARGYTF,TGTGCCAGTAGTACCCTACAGGGGGCGAGGGGCTACACCTTC
.,TRBJ1-2,.,TRBV11-2,CASSLGTNYGYTF,TGTGCCAGCAGCTTAGGTACAAACTATGGCTACACCTTC
.,TRBJ2-7,.,TRBV7-9,CASRNTGTRQYF,TGTGCCAGCAGAAATACAGGTACGAGGCAGTACTTC
TRBD1,TRBJ1-1,few,TRBV3-1/TRBV3-2,CASSQKRDSYEAFF,TGTGCCAGCAGCCAAAAACGGGACAGCTATGAAGCTTTCTTT
TRBD2,TRBJ2-1,.,TRBV5-1,CASSLGTSGYNEQFF,TGCGCCAGCAGCCTTGGGACTAGCGGATACAATGAGCAGTTCTTC
.,TRBJ2-1,.,TRBV12-5,CASGSHVGNEQFF,TGTGCTAGTGGTTCCCACGTAGGCAATGAGCAGTTCTTC
TRBD1,TRBJ1-1,.,TRBV19,CASSDPGAGGDTEAFF,TGTGCCAGTAGTGACCCGGGGGCAGGGGGGGACACTGAAGCTTTCTTT
.,TRBJ1-1,few,TRBV12-3/TRBV12-4,CASGLTGNTEAFF,TGTGCCAGCGGCTTAACAGGGAACACTGAAGCTTTCTTT
.,TRBJ1-3,.,TRBV5-1,CASFPHPGVSGNTIYF,TGCGCCAGCTTTCCTCACCCAGGGGTCTCTGGAAACACCATATATTTT
TRBD1,TRBJ1-6,few,TRBV11-2,CASSSGTGAYSPLHF,TGTGCCAGCAGCTCCGGGACAGGGGCCTATTCACCCCTCCACTTT
.,TRBJ2-5,few,TRBV4-3,CASSQHTGQETQYF,TGCGCCAGCAGCCAACATACAGGGCAAGAGACCCAGTACTTC